This entry is about one T cell receptor beta chain. In the original processing: For nucleated cells, counts were estimated from reference gene primer amplification. TCRdb keeps only in-frame clones here, not all; method: immunoSEQ multiplex PCR. V and J calls and clone size follow that table, whereas D and trimming were derived from the DNA. The data contain around 150,000 clones, roughly 86% of them singletons. This specimen belongs to a study of blood T cell repertoires in COVID-19. Study summary: Some COVID-19 samples were acute and others convalescent; all came from the United States, Italy and Spain.

What was sequenced was peripheral blood. The sequence derives from a woman aged 60-75 years who had recovered from COVID-19.

The CDR3 spells CATSRDSPRANQPQHF. The CDR3 DNA reads as TGTGCCACCAGCAGAGATTCCCCCAGGGCCAATCAGCCCCAGCATTTT. The chain uses TRBV15 and TRBJ1-5; D may be TRBD1 (5 bases). The germline gives CDR1 LNHNV, CDR2 YYDKDF (reference sequence). This CDR3 is built from 16 residues. The germline V and J ends were trimmed by 0 bases and 3 bases, with 12 bases remaining between them.